Given below is one T cell receptor (beta chain) in context. Ten or more counts support this clonotype. It lacks a known antigen. Qualities for individual bases were not recorded, and no much larger clone is one base off. This sample was taken from a study of post-analysis software for immune sequencing data (dated by TCRdb to 2014 to 2015). A note on the overall study: Recorded disease courses included relapsing-remitting, secondary progressive and progressive-relapsing multiple sclerosis, with some patients lacking subtype annotation. A subset of samples was prepared in parallel using single-end sample barcoding, then pooled and co-amplified after Illumina adapter ligation. The patient repertoires were compared against about a dozen previously published healthy control repertoires obtained from donors aged 6 to 25 years. Overall study results and their limits: When samples were clustered directly using the F measure, samples prepared in the same batch co-clustered strongly, which prompted a batch-effect correction. The multiple sclerosis patient group was slightly younger than the control group. Multiple sclerosis patients had significantly lower normalized Chao1 diversity than controls, a result that suggests substantial peripheral T-cell clonal expansion. Significantly higher frequencies in patients than in controls were found for roughly 5 TRBV segments, including TRBV5-6, TRBV5-1 and TRBV20-1.

For CDR1 and CDR2, the germline V gene lists ENHRY and SYGVKD. The germline V and J ends show losses of 0 bases and 6 bases respectively, and no gene match explains 8 bases of the junction. From cysteine to phenylalanine, the CDR3 is 17 amino acids long. The CDR3 DNA has 51 bases and is translated from base 1. To demonstrate the VDJtools post-analysis software, the study profiled TCR beta repertoires from the peripheral blood of 10 to 15 young patients with multiple sclerosis. The patients with multiple sclerosis were children and adolescents between about 6 and 15 years of age. Libraries came from PCR. Reads for this sample came from an Illumina HiSeq 2500. To reduce PCR and sequencing biases, unique molecular identifiers were incorporated into the TCR beta cDNA libraries. Approximately 500,000 cDNA molecules were obtained for every 1 to 10 million input T cells, so each molecule roughly corresponded to one T cell. The patient libraries were prepared and sequenced using the same protocol as the earlier healthy control dataset. Samples belonging to the same batch were prepared together, multiplexed and sequenced on a shared HiSeq lane. Under the source paper's analysis protocol: Raw barcoded reads were processed with MIGEC, discarding single-read molecular identifier groups before consensus assembly and CDR3 extraction. VDJtools was used for post-analysis of the clonotype tables, with diversity normalized by down-sampling every dataset to the smallest sample size. To correct batch-related cross-sample contamination, repertoire overlap clustering matched CDR3 amino acid sequences but not nucleotide sequences. The public sequencing data were trimmed at Q25 with fastp and processed into clonotypes with MiXCR by TCRdb, which kept only in-frame beta chains. A single entry per CDR3 protein holds the most common genes and DNA from its merged rows. It is TCRdb's table, rather than the study itself, that gives the V and J calls and clone size. The sample yields approximately 260,000 distinct CDR3 sequences; 30% to 45% were counted once. The top ten constitute around 5% of the sample.

The TCR was taken from a girl between 10 and 17 years old with multiple sclerosis. The chain uses TRBV10-3 and TRBJ2-3, and TRBD2 matches 11 of the central bases. Input material: blood. The CDR3 protein sequence reads: CAISESKLAGVSDTQYF. The DNA sequence follows: TGTGCCATCAGTGAGTCGAAACTAGCGGGAGTCTCGGATACGCAGTATTTT.